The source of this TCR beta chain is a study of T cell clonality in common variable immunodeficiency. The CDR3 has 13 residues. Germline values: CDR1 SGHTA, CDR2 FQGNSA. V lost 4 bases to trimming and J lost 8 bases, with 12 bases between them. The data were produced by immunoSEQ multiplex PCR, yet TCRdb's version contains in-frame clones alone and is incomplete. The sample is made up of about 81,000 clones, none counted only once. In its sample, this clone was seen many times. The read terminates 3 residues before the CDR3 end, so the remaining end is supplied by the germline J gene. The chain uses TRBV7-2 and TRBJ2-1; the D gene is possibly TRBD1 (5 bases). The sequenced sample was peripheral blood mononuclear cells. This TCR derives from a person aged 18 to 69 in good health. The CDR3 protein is CASSSGMWDEQFF. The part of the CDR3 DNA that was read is TGTGCCAGCAGCTCAGGGATGTGGGATGAG.